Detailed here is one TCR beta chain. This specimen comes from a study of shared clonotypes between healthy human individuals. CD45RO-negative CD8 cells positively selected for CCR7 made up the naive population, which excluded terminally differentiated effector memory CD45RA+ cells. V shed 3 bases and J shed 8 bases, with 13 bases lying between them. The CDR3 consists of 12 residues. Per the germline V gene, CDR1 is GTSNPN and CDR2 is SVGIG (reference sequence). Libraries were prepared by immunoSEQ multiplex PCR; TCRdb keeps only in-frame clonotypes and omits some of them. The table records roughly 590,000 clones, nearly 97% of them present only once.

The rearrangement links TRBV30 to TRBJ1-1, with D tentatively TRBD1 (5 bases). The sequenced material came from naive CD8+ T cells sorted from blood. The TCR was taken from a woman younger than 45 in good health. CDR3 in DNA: TGTGCCTGGAGCCAGGGCATGAGCGAAGCTTTCTTT. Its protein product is CAWSQGMSEAFF. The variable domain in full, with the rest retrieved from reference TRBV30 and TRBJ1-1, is SQTIHQWPATLVQPVGSPLSLECTVEGTSNPNLYWYRQAAGRGLQLLFYSVGIGQISSEVPQNLSASRPQDRQFILSSKKLLLSDSGFYLCAWSQGMSEAFFGQGTRLTVV.